This TCR beta chain originates from a study of T cell repertoires in cytomegalovirus infection. Study overall: Public signatures in TCR beta pointed to CMV infection and matching HLA type.

V lost 5 bases and J lost 5; bases outside the gene matches: 12. Germline assignment: CDR1 MDHEN and CDR2 SYDVKM. This CDR3 is built from 16 residues. Study-level findings and limits: There were carriers of CMV plus the relevant HLA, and cumulative public TCR beta family frequency identified them. Ex vivo responses were dominated by HLA-C-restricted CMV-specific TCR beta clonotypes.

TCRdb redid the calling of the reads with MiXCR, one entry per CDR3 protein. The sample consists of 150,000 to 180,000 distinct CDR3 sequences, about 20% of them appearing once. This clonotype was observed a few times. The antigen remains undetermined. This sequence originates from a human donor in good health (CMV status not recorded). Some clones in this sample may be carry-over from other donors' samples. The chain combines TRBV28 with TRBJ1-2; TRBD1 matches 9 bases. Material: PBMCs. CDR3 nucleotides: TGTGCCAGCAGTAGCGGACAGGGGTTACTTTTGTATGGCTACACCTTC. Translation gives CASSSGQGLLLYGYTF.